This TCR beta chain emerged from a study of beta chain features in type 1 diabetes. Study-wide findings and caveats: All four CD4+ subsets of Type 1 diabetes patients contained TCRB CDR3s that were moderately but significantly shorter. Insertion counts at VDJ junctions were lower in type 1 diabetes patients, who also showed more deletions there. The naive, central memory and Treg TCRB repertoires of patients appeared to be more similar to one another than those of healthy donors.

The whole isolated RNA underwent reverse transcription, so sequencing captured expressed TCRB transcripts. Reads from naive, central memory and regulatory T cell samples averaged around 3.6 million. Data came from immunoSEQ multiplex PCR; TCRdb stores just in-frame clones and leaves some out. The table shows fewer than 450,000 clones, with approximately 13% occurring only once. In this sample, this clone turned up a few times. Antigen: not known. V shed 5 bases and J 6 bases; nucleotides not matched to a gene: 7. CDR1 and CDR2 from the germline V gene are KGHSH and LQKENI. The CDR3 runs 15 residues. The sequence was obtained from a woman between 18 and 29 years old with type 1 diabetes. This chain joins TRBV18 and TRBJ1-5; 10 bases fit TRBD1. The sequenced sample was naive CD4+ T cells from blood. CDR3 in DNA: TGTGCCAGCTCAGGAGAGACAGGGGGCGGTCAGCCCCAGCATTTT. Translated: CASSGETGGGQPQHF.